This T cell receptor beta chain was profiled in a study of T cell responses to AZD1222 COVID-19 vaccine. Concerning this clone: What it binds is not known.

Study findings and constraints: After the peak T cell response, and only then, were repertoires sampled. Across the whole spike, CD4 TCRs peaked at regions 160-218 and 743-854.

Only in-frame clones appear in the TCRdb table, and some are missing; sequencing was by immunoSEQ multiplex PCR. The table includes some 120,000 clones, about 86% detected once. Trimming pared 10 bases from V and 2 bases from J, leaving 11 bases between. CDR1 ENHRY and CDR2 SYGVKD come from the germline V gene. There are 12 residues in the CDR3. The V and J genes are TRBV10-3 and TRBJ2-5; either TRBD1 or TRBD2 may fit D (5 bases each). The sequences come from peripheral blood, collected on day 0 of AZD1222 vaccination. This sequence was found in an adult in good health. This CDR3 is CATGTTQETQYF. DNA of the CDR3: TGTGCCACCGGGACCACTCAAGAGACCCAGTACTTC.